The clone carrying this TCR beta chain was observed a few times. Its antigen remains unidentified. These data come from a study of CD8 T cells in ankylosing spondylitis. Study-level findings and limits: A subset of motif variants has previously been described in the synovial fluid and blood of reactive arthritis. The authors found the disease-linked clones to be CD8+ and relatively rare in peripheral blood.

Researchers built TCR beta libraries using quantitative 5'-RACE with molecular barcodes. TCRdb recomputed calls from the 5' RACE reads with MiXCR, one row per CDR3 protein. The data contain hundreds of thousands of distinct CDR3 sequences, around 20% of them singletons. Germline V gene data show CDR1 as SEHNR and CDR2 as FQNEAQ (reference sequence). The CDR3 is 13 amino acids. Trimming stripped 5 bases from V and 5 bases from J, with 9 bases between. The sequence was obtained from a female donor with ankylosing spondylitis or in good health (not recorded which). This chain connects TRBV7-9 to TRBJ2-2; D not resolved. The sequencing sample was made of blood, either unsorted or a sorted T cell fraction (not recorded which). CDR3 protein: CASSLYRTGELFF. The CDR3 DNA is TGTGCCAGCAGCCTGTATAGGACCGGGGAGCTGTTTTTT.